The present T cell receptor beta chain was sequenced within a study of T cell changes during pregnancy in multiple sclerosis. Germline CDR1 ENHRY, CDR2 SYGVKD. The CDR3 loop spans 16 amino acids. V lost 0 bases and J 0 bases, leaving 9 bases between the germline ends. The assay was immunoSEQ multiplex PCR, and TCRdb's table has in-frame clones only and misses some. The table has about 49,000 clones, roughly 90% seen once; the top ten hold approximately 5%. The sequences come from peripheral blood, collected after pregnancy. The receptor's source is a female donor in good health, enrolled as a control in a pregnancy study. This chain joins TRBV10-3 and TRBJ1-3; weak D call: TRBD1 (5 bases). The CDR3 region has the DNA TGTGCCATCAGTGAGTCACCCACAGGCTCTGGAAACACCATATATTTT. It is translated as CAISESPTGSGNTIYF.